Listed below are T cell receptor beta chains from one sample, sequenced in a study of blood T cells in healthy people across ages. TCRdb redid the calling of the 5' RACE reads with MiXCR, one entry per CDR3 protein. The sample has 1,300,000 or so distinct CDR3 sequences, almost 60% seen once. Sequencing input: blood. These receptors came from a man younger than 35 in good health. The CDR3 runs from the conserved cysteine through the conserved F or W. A D gene is named only where the DNA matches it firmly. The size entry is marked missing in some rows and otherwise reads once, few, many or a size class.

clone size: NA; D gene: NA; CDR3 length: 15; V gene: TRBV2; J gene: TRBJ1-5; CDR3 protein: CASSEWWTPDQPQHF; CDR3 DNA: TGTGCCAGCAGTGAATGGTGGACGCCAGATCAGCCCCAGCATTTT
clone size: many; D gene: TRBD2; CDR3 length: 14; V gene: TRBV6-2/TRBV6-3; J gene: TRBJ2-1; CDR3 protein: CATQTSGEVKEQFF; CDR3 DNA: TGTGCCACCCAGACTAGCGGGGAGGTCAAGGAGCAGTTCTTC
clone size: once; D gene: NA; CDR3 length: 15; V gene: TRBV5-6; J gene: TRBJ2-5; CDR3 protein: CASSPDGYSSMKQYF; CDR3 DNA: TGTGCCAGCAGCCCGGACGGATACTCCTCGATGAAGCAGTACTTC
clone size: NA; D gene: NA; CDR3 length: 11; V gene: TRBV29-1; J gene: TRBJ2-1; CDR3 protein: CSVGRYNEQFF; CDR3 DNA: TGCAGCGTGGGGCGCTACAATGAGCAGTTCTTC
clone size: few; D gene: TRBD2; CDR3 length: 17; V gene: TRBV10-1; J gene: TRBJ2-3; CDR3 protein: CASSEDLGLTSTDTQYF; CDR3 DNA: TGCGCCAGCAGTGAGGATCTGGGACTAACTAGCACAGATACGCAGTATTTT
clone size: NA; D gene: NA; CDR3 length: 15; V gene: TRBV5-1; J gene: TRBJ2-5; CDR3 protein: CASSPLATGEETQYF; CDR3 DNA: TGCGCCAGCAGCCCGCTGGCGACCGGGGAGGAGACCCAGTACTTC
clone size: NA; D gene: NA; CDR3 length: 13; V gene: TRBV6-1; J gene: TRBJ1-1; CDR3 protein: CASSLTPGTEAFF; CDR3 DNA: TGTGCCAGCTCTCTGACCCCCGGCACTGAAGCTTTCTTT
clone size: NA; D gene: TRBD2; CDR3 length: 15; V gene: TRBV27; J gene: TRBJ2-3; CDR3 protein: CASFPGGYTTDTQYF; CDR3 DNA: TGTGCCAGCTTTCCCGGGGGGTACACCACAGATACGCAGTATTTT
clone size: NA; D gene: NA; CDR3 length: 17; V gene: TRBV7-9; J gene: TRBJ2-7; CDR3 protein: CASSGGTSGPISYEQYF; CDR3 DNA: TGTGCCAGCAGCGGCGGGACGAGCGGTCCCATCTCCTACGAGCAGTACTTC
clone size: NA; D gene: NA; CDR3 length: 16; V gene: TRBV27; J gene: TRBJ2-2; CDR3 protein: CASSLRSSPHTGELFF; CDR3 DNA: TGTGCCAGCAGTTTAAGGTCATCCCCCCACACCGGGGAGCTGTTTTTT
clone size: NA; D gene: NA; CDR3 length: 14; V gene: TRBV4-3; J gene: TRBJ1-2; CDR3 protein: CASSQGFGTYGYTF; CDR3 DNA: TGCGCCAGCAGCCAAGGCTTTGGTACCTATGGCTACACCTTC
clone size: NA; D gene: TRBD1; CDR3 length: 14; V gene: TRBV11-3; J gene: TRBJ2-5; CDR3 protein: CASSQRGTGETQYF; CDR3 DNA: TGTGCCAGCAGCCAGAGAGGGACAGGGGAGACCCAGTACTTC
clone size: NA; D gene: NA; CDR3 length: 12; V gene: TRBV5-4; J gene: TRBJ1-1; CDR3 protein: CASSLQRSEAFF; CDR3 DNA: TGTGCCAGCAGTCTCCAAAGGTCTGAAGCTTTCTTT
clone size: NA; D gene: TRBD1; CDR3 length: 11; V gene: TRBV20-1; J gene: TRBJ1-2; CDR3 protein: CSARQGAGYTF; CDR3 DNA: TGCAGTGCTAGACAGGGGGCTGGCTACACCTTC
clone size: NA; D gene: NA; CDR3 length: 17; V gene: TRBV4-1; J gene: TRBJ2-7; CDR3 protein: CASSQESTPLGAYEQYF; CDR3 DNA: TGCGCCAGCAGCCAAGAATCTACGCCTCTGGGGGCCTACGAGCAGTACTTC
clone size: few; D gene: TRBD1; CDR3 length: 13; V gene: TRBV29-1; J gene: TRBJ1-2; CDR3 protein: CSVVSAGGEGYTF; CDR3 DNA: TGCAGCGTCGTGTCTGCAGGGGGCGAAGGCTACACCTTC
clone size: few; D gene: NA; CDR3 length: 14; V gene: TRBV9; J gene: TRBJ2-5; CDR3 protein: CASSVEGFQETQYF; CDR3 DNA: TGTGCCAGCAGCGTAGAGGGCTTCCAAGAGACCCAGTACTTC
clone size: NA; D gene: TRBD2; CDR3 length: 16; V gene: TRBV6-4; J gene: TRBJ2-1; CDR3 protein: CASSDSGLAGGHEQFF; CDR3 DNA: TGTGCCAGCAGTGACTCCGGACTAGCGGGGGGGCATGAGCAGTTCTTC
clone size: NA; D gene: NA; CDR3 length: 14; V gene: TRBV12-3/TRBV12-4; J gene: TRBJ2-1; CDR3 protein: CASSPLGSYNEQFF; CDR3 DNA: TGTGCCAGCAGTCCTTTGGGCTCCTACAATGAGCAGTTCTTC
clone size: once; D gene: TRBD1; CDR3 length: 15; V gene: TRBV14; J gene: TRBJ1-2; CDR3 protein: CASSQDRTGLSGYTF; CDR3 DNA: TGTGCCAGCAGCCAAGATCGGACAGGATTATCTGGCTACACCTTC
clone size: NA; D gene: NA; CDR3 length: 17; V gene: TRBV24-1; J gene: TRBJ2-6; CDR3 protein: CATSDPSANSGANVLTF; CDR3 DNA: TGTGCCACCAGTGACCCCTCGGCCAACTCTGGGGCCAACGTCCTGACTTTC
clone size: many; D gene: NA; CDR3 length: 13; V gene: TRBV7-2; J gene: TRBJ1-1; CDR3 protein: CASSLRMNTEAFF; CDR3 DNA: TGTGCCAGCAGTTTACGGATGAACACTGAAGCTTTCTTT
clone size: NA; D gene: NA; CDR3 length: 13; V gene: TRBV12-3/TRBV12-4; J gene: TRBJ1-1; CDR3 protein: CASTWSLGTEAFF; CDR3 DNA: TGTGCCAGCACTTGGTCTCTCGGGACTGAAGCTTTCTTT
clone size: NA; D gene: TRBD1; CDR3 length: 14; V gene: TRBV12-3/TRBV12-4; J gene: TRBJ1-2; CDR3 protein: CASSLARGKGDYTF; CDR3 DNA: TGTGCCAGCAGTTTAGCCAGGGGGAAGGGCGACTACACCTTC
clone size: few; D gene: TRBD2; CDR3 length: 13; V gene: TRBV20-1; J gene: TRBJ2-7; CDR3 protein: CSAAGGGSYEQYF; CDR3 DNA: TGCAGTGCCGCGGGGGGGGGCTCCTACGAGCAGTACTTC
clone size: NA; D gene: NA; CDR3 length: 15; V gene: TRBV28; J gene: TRBJ1-1; CDR3 protein: CASRGQGAWATEAFF; CDR3 DNA: TGTGCCAGCAGGGGTCAGGGTGCTTGGGCGACTGAAGCTTTCTTT
clone size: few; D gene: NA; CDR3 length: 17; V gene: TRBV4-1; J gene: TRBJ2-5; CDR3 protein: CASSQDWTVPLQETQYF; CDR3 DNA: TGCGCCAGCAGCCAAGATTGGACAGTCCCTCTCCAAGAGACCCAGTACTTC
clone size: NA; D gene: NA; CDR3 length: 15; V gene: TRBV4-3; J gene: TRBJ1-4; CDR3 protein: CASSPRGRRNEKLFF; CDR3 DNA: TGCGCCAGCAGCCCCCGGGGCAGGCGAAATGAAAAACTGTTTTTT
clone size: few; D gene: TRBD2; CDR3 length: 13; V gene: TRBV20-1; J gene: TRBJ2-5; CDR3 protein: CSASRLAGETQYF; CDR3 DNA: TGCAGTGCTAGTAGACTAGCGGGGGAGACCCAGTACTTC
clone size: few; D gene: NA; CDR3 length: 14; V gene: TRBV2; J gene: TRBJ1-4; CDR3 protein: CASKGPAGNEKLFF; CDR3 DNA: TGTGCCAGCAAGGGCCCGGCGGGGAATGAAAAACTGTTTTTT
clone size: NA; D gene: TRBD1; CDR3 length: 15; V gene: TRBV10-2; J gene: TRBJ1-2; CDR3 protein: CATTELGQGNYGYTF; CDR3 DNA: TGCGCCACAACCGAGCTGGGACAGGGGAACTATGGCTACACCTTC
clone size: NA; D gene: NA; CDR3 length: 17; V gene: TRBV11-2; J gene: TRBJ2-7; CDR3 protein: CASSLGLGWTFNYEQYF; CDR3 DNA: TGTGCCAGCAGCTTAGGGTTAGGTTGGACCTTTAACTACGAGCAGTACTTC
clone size: NA; D gene: NA; CDR3 length: 13; V gene: TRBV2; J gene: TRBJ2-7; CDR3 protein: CASTGTRIHEQYF; CDR3 DNA: TGTGCCAGCACCGGGACCAGAATTCACGAGCAGTACTTC
clone size: NA; D gene: NA; CDR3 length: 13; V gene: TRBV2; J gene: TRBJ2-3; CDR3 protein: CASIPRGTDTQYF; CDR3 DNA: TGTGCCAGCATACCTCGCGGCACAGATACGCAGTATTTT
clone size: NA; D gene: NA; CDR3 length: 16; V gene: TRBV10-3; J gene: TRBJ2-7; CDR3 protein: CAISESADSGAYEQYF; CDR3 DNA: TGTGCCATCAGTGAGTCAGCGGACAGTGGCGCCTACGAGCAGTACTTC
clone size: NA; D gene: NA; CDR3 length: 13; V gene: TRBV21-1; J gene: TRBJ1-1; CDR3 protein: CASSNLVNTEAFF; CDR3 DNA: TGTGCCAGCAGCAATTTGGTGAACACTGAAGCTTTCTTT
clone size: NA; D gene: NA; CDR3 length: 14; V gene: TRBV5-1; J gene: TRBJ2-7; CDR3 protein: CASSLELDSYEQYF; CDR3 DNA: TGCGCCAGCAGCTTGGAGCTGGACTCCTACGAGCAGTACTTC
clone size: once; D gene: NA; CDR3 length: 13; V gene: TRBV7-6; J gene: TRBJ2-7; CDR3 protein: CASSLGQRREQYF; CDR3 DNA: TGTGCCAGCAGCTTAGGACAGCGTCGCGAGCAGTACTTC
clone size: NA; D gene: TRBD1; CDR3 length: 14; V gene: TRBV7-2; J gene: TRBJ2-1; CDR3 protein: CASSSDRGHRKQFF; CDR3 DNA: TGTGCCAGCAGCTCCGACAGGGGCCATCGGAAGCAGTTCTTC
clone size: NA; D gene: NA; CDR3 length: 14; V gene: TRBV6-5; J gene: TRBJ1-4; CDR3 protein: CASSYNRDHEKLFF; CDR3 DNA: TGTGCCAGCAGTTACAACCGGGACCATGAAAAACTGTTTTTT
clone size: NA; D gene: NA; CDR3 length: 14; V gene: TRBV28; J gene: TRBJ2-1; CDR3 protein: CATNRRSSYNEQFF; CDR3 DNA: TGTGCCACAAACAGGCGGAGCTCCTACAATGAGCAGTTCTTC
clone size: NA; D gene: TRBD2; CDR3 length: 15; V gene: TRBV7-2; J gene: TRBJ2-5; CDR3 protein: CASRHRLAGEETQYF; CDR3 DNA: TGTGCCAGCAGACACCGACTAGCGGGGGAGGAGACCCAGTACTTC
clone size: NA; D gene: NA; CDR3 length: 17; V gene: TRBV4-1; J gene: TRBJ2-7; CDR3 protein: CASSQDQWQGGVYEQYF; CDR3 DNA: TGCGCCAGCAGCCAAGATCAATGGCAGGGAGGAGTATACGAGCAGTACTTC